Each of the 30 T cell receptor beta chains below was sequenced from the same sample in a study of metastatic and nonmetastatic thyroid tumors. Using MiXCR, TCRdb re-called clones from the PCR reads. The sample holds 13,000 or so clones, roughly a quarter seen once. Each patient went into thyroid surgery without having received any treatment. Input material: blood. The origin of the receptors is a male donor with papillary thyroid cancer or a benign thyroid nodule (not recorded which). Some clones in this sample may be carry-over from other donors' samples.

V is TRBV4-2 and J is TRBJ2-1; TRBD2 matches at 10 bases. J lost 10 bases, V lost 4 bases, and 13 bases had no gene match. This CDR3 region has 16 residues. Per the germline V gene, CDR1 is LGHNA and CDR2 is YNFKEQ. The CDR3 sequence: CASSLGGASGSSEQFF. The DNA for the CDR3 is TGTGCCAGCAGCCTAGGAGGGGCTAGCGGGAGTAGCGAGCAGTTCTTC.

In this sample, this clone turned up a few times. The V call is TRBV29-1, the J call TRBJ2-7; 9 nucleotides align to TRBD1. The CDR3 loop spans 15 amino acids. V lost 0 bases and J lost 7; bases outside the gene matches: 10. Germline values: CDR1 SQVTM, CDR2 ANQGSEA. The CDR3 nucleotides are TGCAGCGTTGAAGAAGGGACAGGGAAAGTAGGGGAGCAGTACTTC. Translating it yields CSVEEGTGKVGEQYF.

This chain uses TRBV27 with TRBJ2-1; D possibly corresponds to TRBD1 (5 bases). In germline, CDR1 is MNHEY, CDR2 SMNVEV (reference sequence). CDR3 length: 16 residues. With 2 bases removed from V and 4 bases from J, the gap between germline ends came to 15 bases. CDR3 loop: CASSLIPVTEYNEQFF. CDR3 nucleotides: TGTGCCAGCAGTTTAATTCCTGTGACAGAGTACAATGAGCAGTTCTTC.

This clone was seen repeatedly, ten times or more. Mismatch with germline at one junction end may stem from a read error. The J gene is TRBJ2-1, the V gene TRBV6-2 or TRBV6-3, with D perhaps TRBD1 (5 bases). The V gene's germline CDR1 is MNHEY and CDR2 SVGEGT. The CDR3 consists of 11 residues. The CDR3 sequence is CASSQGSYGLF. CDR3 DNA: TGTGCCAGCAGCCAGGGATCGTACGGGCTCTTC.

This clone was detected only a few times. The germline gene is not matched at one end of the junction; a read error may be the cause. The J gene is TRBJ2-2, the V gene TRBV25-1, with D possibly TRBD1 on 5 matching bases. CDR1 and CDR2 from the germline V gene are MGHDK and SYGVNS. This CDR3 comprises 13 residues. The CDR3 DNA reads TGTGCCATCAGTGCCAGGGACACCGGGGAGCTGTTTTTT. Protein product: CAISARDTGELFF.

This clone occurred a few times. CDR3 sequence (DNA): TGTGCCAGCAGTTTAACCCAGGACAGGCCCCAGCATTTT. It yields the protein CASSLTQDRPQHF. The gene calls are TRBV6-5 and TRBJ1-5, with D possibly matching TRBD1 (6 bases). Germline assignment: CDR1 MNHEY and CDR2 SVGAGI. V lost 4 bases and J 9 bases, leaving 13 bases between the germline ends. CDR3 length: 13 amino acids.

The chain links TRBV6-2 or TRBV6-3 to TRBJ1-3; D gene unclear. The germline V gene encodes CDR1 MNHEY and CDR2 SVGEGT. Deletions cut 2 bases from V and 0 bases from J, with 8 bases between. This CDR3 comprises 15 residues. Here the CDR3 reads CASSYRRSSGNTIYF. DNA for the CDR3: TGTGCCAGCAGTTACAGGCGCTCCTCTGGAAACACCATATATTTT.

By proportion, this clone is medium-sized. The J gene is TRBJ1-2, the V gene TRBV25-1, with TRBD1 matching over 7 bases. V lost 4 bases and J lost 4; bases outside the gene matches: 6. In germline, CDR1 is MGHDK, CDR2 SYGVNS. The CDR3 is 14 amino acids. DNA of the CDR3: TGTGCCAGCAGTGTGAGGACAGGACCCTATGGCTACACCTTC. Encoded protein: CASSVRTGPYGYTF.

This clone was recorded at least ten times. This chain uses TRBV4-2 with TRBJ2-6; possible D gene TRBD1, 6 bases. The CDR3 spans 17 residues. Germline V gene data show CDR1 as LGHNA and CDR2 as YNFKEQ. The V and J ends lost 7 bases and 1 base respectively, with 17 bases between them. CDR3 in DNA: TGTGCCAGCACCCGATCGGGACAACTATCTGGGGCCAACGTCCTGACTTTC. Protein: CASTRSGQLSGANVLTF.

The DNA for the CDR3 is TGTGCCAGCAGCACCGAGCTTGGGTACGAGCAGTACTTC. The encoded protein is CASSTELGYEQYF. The chain uses TRBV4-2 and TRBJ2-7; no firm D call. This CDR3 comprises 13 residues. V shed 5 bases and J shed 4 bases, with 12 bases lying between them. The germline V gene encodes CDR1 LGHNA and CDR2 YNFKEQ.

This clone has a handful of counts. The chain combines TRBV6-2 or TRBV6-3 with TRBJ2-5; 9 positions agree with TRBD1. Germline CDR1 is MNHEY and CDR2 is SVGEGT. V gave up 4 bases and J gave up 5 bases; unmatched junction bases: 5. CDR3 length: 14 residues. The CDR3 DNA follows: TGTGCCAGCAGTTCCACAGGGGGCGCCGAGACCCAGTACTTC. This sequence encodes CASSSTGGAETQYF.

This clone has at least ten counts. This chain joins TRBV11-3 and TRBJ2-1, with 7 bases that match TRBD1. The CDR3 has 15 residues. The V and J ends lost 5 bases and 10 bases, in that order; junction bases with no gene match: 14. Germline values: CDR1 SGHNT, CDR2 YENEEA. The CDR3 sequence: CASSPGGYRGEEQFF. In nucleotides, the CDR3 is TGTGCCAGCAGCCCCGGTGGCTACAGGGGTGAGGAGCAGTTCTTC.

The gene calls are TRBV28 and TRBJ2-3, with D maybe TRBD2 (6 bases). The length of the CDR3 is 17 residues. CDR1 MDHEN and CDR2 SYDVKM come from the germline V gene. V lost 4 bases, J lost 1 base, and 18 bases lay in between. The CDR3 DNA sequence: TGTGCCAGCAGTTCCTGGCGGCGTGGGACTGGCACAGATACGCAGTATTTT. It yields the protein CASSSWRRGTGTDTQYF.

This clone was seen more than once but under ten times. The chain joins TRBV25-1 to TRBJ2-7; TRBD1 might be the D (5 bases). V shed 2 bases and J shed 4 bases, with 12 bases lying between them. CDR1 is MGHDK and CDR2 is SYGVNS in the germline V gene. CDR3 length equals 14 residues. The CDR3 region is CASSEGRVKYEQYF. CDR3 in DNA: TGTGCCAGCAGTGAAGGCAGGGTTAAGTACGAGCAGTACTTC.

This clone was observed a handful of times. The sample contains more than one DNA sequence encoding this CDR3. The chain employs TRBV6-1 and TRBJ1-5; D is unclear. CDR3 length equals 11 residues. With 4 bases removed from V and 4 bases from J, the gap between germline ends came to 2 bases. CDR1 is MNHNS, CDR2 SASEGT, per germline. CDR3 coding DNA: TGTGCCAGCAGTGGGAATCAGCCCCAGCATTTT. Its translation: CASSGNQPQHF.

This clone was observed at least ten times. This chain joins TRBV20-1 and TRBJ2-2; 7 bases are shared with TRBD1. Germline trimming cut 3 bases from V and 3 bases from J; bases unmatched to any gene: 7. Germline V lookup: CDR1 DFQATT, CDR2 SNEGSKA (reference sequence). The CDR3 loop spans 15 amino acids. CDR3 DNA sequence: TGCAGTGCTAGGGAAGGGGGCTTCGACACCGGGGAGCTGTTTTTT. It encodes CSAREGGFDTGELFF.

The chain carries TRBV6-2 or TRBV6-3 and TRBJ2-1, with D perhaps TRBD1 (5 bases). V shed 11 bases and J shed 10 bases, with 24 bases lying between them. The CDR3 loop spans 14 amino acids. Germline V gene sequence: CDR1 MNHEY, CDR2 SVGEGT. The CDR3 loop reads CAAIDPAVRAEQFF. CDR3 DNA sequence: TGTGCCGCGATTGATCCAGCAGTCAGGGCAGAGCAGTTCTTC.

V gene TRBV24-1 combines with J gene TRBJ2-1; possible D gene TRBD2, 5 bases. The V gene lost 7 bases and the J gene lost 0 bases, with 15 bases spanning the gap. This CDR3 contains 16 residues. From germline, CDR1 is KGHDR and CDR2 SFDVKD. The CDR3 here is CATSDSSRYSYNEQFF. DNA of the CDR3: TGTGCCACCAGCGACTCTAGCAGATACTCCTACAATGAGCAGTTCTTC.

J is TRBJ2-7 and V is TRBV20-1; 7 nucleotides line up with TRBD2. V gave up 5 bases and J gave up 2 bases; unmatched junction bases: 6. The CDR3 length is 13 residues. Looked up from germline, CDR1 is DFQATT and CDR2 is SNEGSKA (reference sequence). CDR3 in amino acids: CSAVLAEPYEQYF. The CDR3, as DNA: TGCAGTGCTGTCCTAGCGGAGCCCTACGAGCAGTACTTC.

CDR3 sequence (DNA): TGTGCCAGCAGCTTAGACAACTCCTACGAGCAGTACTTC. Amino acids: CASSLDNSYEQYF. The V call is TRBV11-2, the J call TRBJ2-7; D not certain. Germline CDR1 reads SGHAT; CDR2 reads FQNNGV. The CDR3 has 13 amino acids. V lost 0 bases, J lost 0 bases, and 3 bases lay in between.

The chain uses TRBV6-4 and TRBJ2-3, with 7 positions matching TRBD1. This CDR3 region has 13 residues. Per germline, CDR1 MRHNA and CDR2 SNTAGT. Trimming cost V 6 bases and J 4 bases; bases outside gene matches: 4. This chain's CDR3 is CASSPGQPDTQYF. The CDR3 DNA reads as TGTGCCAGCAGCCCGGGACAGCCAGATACGCAGTATTTT.

The chain carries TRBV6-1 and TRBJ2-1, with 8 positions matching TRBD2. V was clipped by 2 bases and J by 0 bases; unmatched bases: 0. The germline V gene encodes CDR1 MNHNS and CDR2 SASEGT. The CDR3 covers 15 residues. The CDR3 loop reads CASSELAGSYNEQFF. In DNA, the CDR3 is TGTGCCAGCAGTGAACTAGCGGGCTCCTACAATGAGCAGTTCTTC.

This clone is categorized as medium-sized. The V and J genes are TRBV11-3 and TRBJ1-2, with 8 bases fitting TRBD1. There are 16 residues in the CDR3. V trimming: 0 bases; J trimming: 4 bases; junction bases outside the gene matches: 7. Germline CDR1 reads SGHNT; CDR2 reads YENEEA. CDR3 sequence: CASSLDGTGRGYGYTF. The DNA of the CDR3 is TGTGCCAGCAGCTTAGACGGGACAGGCAGGGGCTATGGCTACACCTTC.

The rearrangement links TRBV7-9 to TRBJ2-7; 8 positions agree with TRBD1. Trimming cost V 3 bases and J 6 bases; bases outside gene matches: 10. The CDR3 extends over 15 amino acids. The V gene's germline CDR1 is SEHNR and CDR2 FQNEAQ (reference sequence). Written as DNA, the CDR3 is TGTGCCAGCAGCTTGTCGGTTCAGGGGGCAGGCGAGCAGTACTTC. It specifies CASSLSVQGAGEQYF.

This clone was found many times. The chain joins TRBV24-1 to TRBJ1-1; 9 bases agree with TRBD1. The CDR3 covers 14 residues. Germline CDR1 and CDR2: KGHDR and SFDVKD. The ends lost 7 bases at V and 0 bases at J; junction bases unmatched: 2. For the CDR3, the DNA is TGTGCCACCAGCGGGACAGGGATGAACACTGAAGCTTTCTTT. It codes for CATSGTGMNTEAFF.

This clone was recorded once. At one end, the junction sequence differs from germline, possibly due to a read error. The same CDR3 is also encoded by other DNA sequences in this sample. CDR3 in amino acids: CAWSLGGQDYGYTF. As DNA, the CDR3 is TGTGCCTGGAGTTTGGGGGGACAGGACTATGGCTACACTTTC. The V gene is TRBV30, the J gene TRBJ1-2; 8 bases map to TRBD1. Germline V lookup: CDR1 GTSNPN, CDR2 SVGIG (reference sequence). The CDR3 runs 14 residues. The full variable domain, its missing parts supplied by reference TRBV30 and TRBJ1-2, is SQTIHQWPATLVQPVGSPLSLECTVEGTSNPNLYWYRQAAGRGLQLLFYSVGIGQISSEVPQNLSASRPQDRQFILSSKKLLLSDSGFYLCAWSLGGQDYGYTFGSGTRLTVV.

This clone was detected a few times. The V and J genes are TRBV6-5 and TRBJ1-2; no firm D call. Per the germline V gene, CDR1 is MNHEY and CDR2 is SVGAGI. With 3 bases removed from V and 3 bases from J, the gap between germline ends came to 11 bases. The CDR3 has 14 residues. CDR3 coding DNA: TGTGCCAGCAGTTATCTAGGGAGCGACTATGGCTACACCTTC. Translated: CASSYLGSDYGYTF.

This clone has just a few counts. The J gene is TRBJ2-1, the V gene TRBV6-2 or TRBV6-3; the D gene is possibly TRBD2 (5 bases). This CDR3 has 18 amino acids. Trimming stripped 2 bases from V and 2 bases from J, with 19 bases between. The germline gives CDR1 MNHEY, CDR2 SVGEGT. The CDR3 nucleotides read TGTGCCAGCAGTTACCGCGTGGGAAGCGGCCATACCTACAATGAGCAGTTCTTC. It yields the protein CASSYRVGSGHTYNEQFF.

The chain couples TRBV2 to TRBJ1-1; no clear D. Looked up from germline, CDR1 is SNHLY and CDR2 is FYNNEI. The CDR3 length is 13 residues. The DNA for the CDR3 is TGTGGTAAACAGTGGGTTAGGGACACTGAAGCTTTCTTT. Its translation is CGKQWVRDTEAFF.

The gene calls are TRBV7-9 and TRBJ1-6; D ambiguous. The CDR3 length is 15 residues. Germline assignment: CDR1 SEHNR and CDR2 FQNEAQ (reference sequence). V gave up 7 bases and J gave up 8 bases, with 18 bases separating them. In nucleotides, the CDR3 is TGTGCCAGCACCCCCGCCTTACTCAGTGATTCACCCCTCCACTTT. This encodes CASTPALLSDSPLHF.